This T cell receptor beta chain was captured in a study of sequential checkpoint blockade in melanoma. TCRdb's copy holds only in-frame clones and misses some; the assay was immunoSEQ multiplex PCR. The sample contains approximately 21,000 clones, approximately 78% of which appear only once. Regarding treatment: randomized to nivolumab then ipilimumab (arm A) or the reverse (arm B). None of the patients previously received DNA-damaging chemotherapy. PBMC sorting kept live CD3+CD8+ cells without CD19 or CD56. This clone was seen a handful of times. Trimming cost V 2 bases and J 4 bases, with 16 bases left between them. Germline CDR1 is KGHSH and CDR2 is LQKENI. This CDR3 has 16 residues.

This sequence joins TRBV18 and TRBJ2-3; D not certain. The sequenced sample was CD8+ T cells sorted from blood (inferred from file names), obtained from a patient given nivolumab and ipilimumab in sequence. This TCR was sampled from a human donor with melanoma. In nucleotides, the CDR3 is TGTGCCAGCTCACCAACTCCGGAGATTGTCGCAGATACGCAGTATTTT. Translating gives CASSPTPEIVADTQYF. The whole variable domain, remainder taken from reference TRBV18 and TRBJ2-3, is NAGVMQNPRHLVRRRGQEARLRCSPMKGHSHVYWYRQLPEEGLKFMVYLQKENIIDESGMPKERFSAEFPKEGPSILRIQQVVRGDSAAYFCASSPTPEIVADTQYFGPGTRLTVL.